This TCR beta chain is drawn from a study of identical twins. Findings of the study overall: Excess sharing between twins was weaker in beta out-of-frame sequences. Memory repertoires lacked the insertion deficit that abundant cord blood beta clonotypes showed. Models underpredicted monozygotic twin sharing of out-of-frame TCR alpha.

Germline-derived CDR1 and CDR2 are SGDLS and YYNGEE. There are 20 residues in the CDR3. The V segment lost 4 bases and the J segment 1 base; nucleotides outside the gene matches: 12. Template switching created a universal primer site, and the cDNA included unique molecular identifiers. TCRdb re-called the 5' RACE reads with MiXCR, one entry per CDR3 protein. The sample has roughly 250,000 distinct CDR3 sequences, 11% to 15% seen once; the top ten hold around 9%. In the case of this clonotype: Its antigen remains unidentified.

Sequenced material: memory (CD45RO+) T cells sorted from blood. This sequence originates from a woman in her late teens or twenties in good health. The chain carries TRBV9 and TRBJ2-1; 15 bases are a match to TRBD2. CDR3 DNA: TGTGCCAGCAGCTCCCGGGGGGGACTAGCGGGAGGAAGTTCCTACAATGAGCAGTTCTTC. It is translated as CASSSRGGLAGGSSYNEQFF.